Included here is one TCR beta chain sequence, with context. Per the authors' pipeline: Researchers report that nucleated cell counts were estimated from reference gene primer amplification. Libraries were prepared by immunoSEQ multiplex PCR; TCRdb keeps only in-frame clonotypes and omits some of them. Clone size and V and J calls were adopted from that table, with D and trimming inferred from the DNA. The sample has roughly 100,000 clones, around 85% seen once; the top ten hold approximately 3.3%. This record belongs to a study of blood T cell repertoires in COVID-19. For the study at large: From the United States, Italy and Spain came samples of acute and convalescent COVID-19. In each case, the material was cDNA or gDNA derived from T cells, B-cell-depleted T cells, or PBMCs.

The CDR3 length is 15 residues. Germline CDR1 is GTSNPN and CDR2 is SVGIG (reference sequence). With 2 bases clipped from V and 5 bases from J, the junction kept 8 bases outside the gene matches. This clonotype originated in a woman aged 80 or older with active or convalescent COVID-19. This sequence joins TRBV30 and TRBJ2-2, with 7 bases identical to TRBD1. Sequencing was done on a sample of peripheral blood. CDR3 nucleotide sequence: TGTGCCTGGAGTTATCCCGACAGGGCTACCGGGGAGCTGTTTTTT. It translates to CAWSYPDRATGELFF.